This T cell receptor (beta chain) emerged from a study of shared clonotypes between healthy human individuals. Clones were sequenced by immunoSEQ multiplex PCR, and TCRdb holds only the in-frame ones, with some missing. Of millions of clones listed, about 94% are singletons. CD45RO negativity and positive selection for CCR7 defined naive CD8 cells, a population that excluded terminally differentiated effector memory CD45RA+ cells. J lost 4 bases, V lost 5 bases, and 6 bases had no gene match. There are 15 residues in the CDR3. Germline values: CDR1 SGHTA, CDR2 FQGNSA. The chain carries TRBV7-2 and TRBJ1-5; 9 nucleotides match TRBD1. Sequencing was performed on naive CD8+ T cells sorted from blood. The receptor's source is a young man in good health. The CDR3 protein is CASSTDRGLNQPQHF. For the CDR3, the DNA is TGTGCCAGCAGCACGGACAGGGGCCTTAATCAGCCCCAGCATTTT.